The 24 T cell receptor beta chains reported below all come from one sample, sequenced in a study of Ad26.COV2.S vaccination and SARS-CoV-2 variants. Treatment in this sample: roughly 20 received Ad26.COV2.S at low or high dose, single or two shots; about 5 received placebo; per-sample allocation not given. Samples analyzed were those drawn on day 63 after the first vaccine or placebo injection. TCRdb's table, derived via immunoSEQ multiplex PCR, lists solely in-frame clones and lacks some. The sample has hundreds of thousands of clones; around 86% are singletons. The starting material was peripheral blood, obtained in a trial of Ad26.COV2.S vaccine versus placebo. The receptors were sampled from a person aged 18-60 years who received the Ad26.COV2.S COVID-19 vaccine or a placebo.

In its sample, this clone was seen a few times. The rearrangement uses TRBV6-2 or TRBV6-3 and TRBJ1-5; unclear D gene. Trimming left V 2 bases short and J 3 bases short, with 8 bases between. Germline V CDR1 and CDR2: MNHEY, SVGEGT. The length of the CDR3 is 14 residues. CDR3 sequence: CASSYLAVNQPQHF. In DNA form, the CDR3 reads TGTGCCAGCAGTTACCTGGCAGTCAATCAGCCCCAGCATTTT.

This rearrangement joins TRBV4-1 to TRBJ1-1; 9 bases fit TRBD1. Trimming took 6 bases from V and 6 from J; bases not matched to a gene: 8. The germline V gene encodes CDR1 MGHRA and CDR2 YSYEKL. The CDR3 totals 14 residues. CDR3 sequence (DNA): TGCGCCAGCAGACCCGGACAGGGGAGGGCTGAAGCTTTCTTT. Translated: CASRPGQGRAEAFF.

CDR3 sequence (DNA): TGTGCCAGCAGCCTACGTCGACGGACAGGTATAGGGGTCTACGAGCAGTACTTC. It specifies CASSLRRRTGIGVYEQYF. This chain joins TRBV5-6 and TRBJ2-7, with 7 nucleotides matching TRBD1. The V gene end was trimmed by 4 bases and the J gene end by 3 bases; junction bases not matched to a gene: 19. CDR3 length: 18 residues. Per germline, CDR1 SGHDT and CDR2 YYEEEE.

This chain connects TRBV19 to TRBJ2-1; D is undetermined. CDR1 and CDR2 (germline): LNHDA, SQIVND (reference sequence). Trimming left V 1 base short and J 0 bases short, with 7 bases between. The CDR3 is 15 amino acids. CDR3 sequence (DNA): TGTGCCAGTAGTATAGTAGTAAGCTCCTACAATGAGCAGTTCTTC. It codes for CASSIVVSSYNEQFF.

The CDR3 here is CASSLGSNRGMNTEAFF. For the CDR3, the DNA is TGTGCCAGCAGCTTAGGGTCTAACAGGGGGATGAACACTGAAGCTTTCTTT. The chain joins TRBV7-9 to TRBJ1-1, with 8 bases identical to TRBD1. Germline CDR1 and CDR2: SEHNR and FQNEAQ (reference sequence). The J segment lost 0 bases and the V segment lost 1 base, leaving 7 bases of the junction unmatched. The CDR3 consists of 17 residues.

The chain joins TRBV5-1 to TRBJ2-3; 8 positions agree with TRBD1. V shed 4 bases and J 4 bases; nucleotides not matched to a gene: 8. CDR3 length: 15 amino acids. In germline, CDR1 is SGHRS, CDR2 YFSETQ. This CDR3 is CASSPGDRSADTQYF. The DNA of the CDR3 is TGCGCCAGCAGCCCAGGGGACAGGTCTGCAGATACGCAGTATTTT.

The chain employs TRBV5-3 and TRBJ1-6; D ambiguous. TRBV5-3 is an ORF, with its function uncertain. Trimming removed 0 bases from V and 10 bases from J, with 11 bases in between. The CDR3 has 14 amino acids. Here the CDR3 reads CARSLAGGQSPLHF. The CDR3 bases are TGTGCCAGAAGCTTGGCCGGCGGGCAGTCACCCCTCCACTTT.

The chain uses TRBV9 and TRBJ1-2; no firm D call. The CDR3 consists of 14 residues. Trimming shortened V by 0 bases and J by 8 bases, and 14 bases separated the two germline ends. CDR1 and CDR2 from the germline V gene are SGDLS and YYNGEE. CDR3 bases: TGTGCCAGCAGCGTAGACTCCGAGGGCCGGGGCTACACCTTC. This sequence encodes CASSVDSEGRGYTF.

This chain uses TRBV7-9 with TRBJ2-3; no reliable D call. Looked up from germline, CDR1 is SEHNR and CDR2 is FQNEAQ (reference sequence). CDR3 length: 11 amino acids. Trimming stripped 3 bases from V and 5 bases from J, with 3 bases between. CDR3 sequence reads: CASSFKDTQYF. CDR3 nucleotide sequence: TGTGCCAGCAGCTTCAAAGATACGCAGTATTTT.

The rearrangement links TRBV6-5 to TRBJ2-7; TRBD2 might be the D (6 bases). The CDR3 consists of 15 residues. The V end lost 10 bases, the J end lost 0 bases, and 19 bases lay between the germline ends. From germline, CDR1 is MNHEY and CDR2 SVGAGI. The CDR3 DNA is TGTGCCACCAAAGGAGGACTAAGTAGCTCCTACGAGCAGTACTTC. It is translated as CATKGGLSSSYEQYF.

This clone was seen a handful of times. J is TRBJ1-1 and V is TRBV6-6, with D possibly matching TRBD1 (5 bases). The ends were cut back, 10 bases at V and 5 bases at J, with 17 bases in the middle. The CDR3 has 13 amino acids. CDR1 is MNHNY, CDR2 SVGAGI, per germline (reference sequence). The CDR3 DNA follows: TGTGCCACCCTAATGGGGGTAGCGACTGAAGCTTTCTTT. It specifies CATLMGVATEAFF.

The gene calls are TRBV4-1 and TRBJ1-1, with D possibly TRBD1 on 5 matching bases. The V and J ends lost 4 bases and 3 bases respectively, with 15 bases between them. Germline loops: CDR1 MGHRA, CDR2 YSYEKL. The CDR3 extends over 15 amino acids. CDR3 in DNA: TGCGCCAGCAGCCCCCGCGACAGAGGGTACACTGAAGCTTTCTTT. Its protein is CASSPRDRGYTEAFF.

CDR3 residues: CASSSRGFYEQYF. The CDR3 region has the DNA TGTGCCAGCAGTTCCCGGGGCTTCTACGAGCAGTACTTC. The V and J genes are TRBV12-3 or TRBV12-4 and TRBJ2-7, with D possibly called TRBD1 or TRBD2 (5 bases each). With 4 bases removed from V and 3 bases from J, the gap between germline ends came to 10 bases. The CDR3 is made up of 13 amino acids.

As for this clone: Other DNA sequences within the sample encode an identical CDR3. The rearrangement joins TRBV6-2 or TRBV6-3 to TRBJ1-4; no definite D call. Trimming removed 2 bases from V and 6 bases from J, with 13 bases in between. The CDR3 spans 15 residues. CDR1 MNHEY and CDR2 SVGEGT come from the germline V gene. CDR3 nucleotide sequence: TGTGCCAGCAGTTACATCGGGGAGTGGGATGAAAAACTGTTTTTT. Translation: CASSYIGEWDEKLFF.

Comments on this clone: Within the sample, other DNA sequences also encode this same CDR3. The V gene is TRBV6-5, the J gene TRBJ2-2; the match to TRBD1 covers 7 bases. Germline CDR1 reads MNHEY; CDR2 reads SVGAGI. The CDR3 spans 13 residues. Germline trimming cut 6 bases from V and 5 bases from J; bases unmatched to any gene: 3. The CDR3: CASSLTGTGELFF. The CDR3 bases are TGTGCCAGCAGCCTGACAGGGACCGGGGAGCTGTTTTTT.

This chain uses TRBV5-1 with TRBJ2-7; TRBD2 matches 11 bases. The ends lost 4 bases at V and 6 bases at J; junction bases unmatched: 9. This CDR3 has 15 amino acids. Germline CDR1 reads SGHRS; CDR2 reads YFSETQ. The CDR3 reads CASSTTSGNAFEQYF. CDR3 DNA: TGCGCCAGCAGCACGACTAGCGGGAATGCTTTCGAGCAGTACTTC.

This chain connects TRBV13 to TRBJ2-2, with D maybe TRBD2 (6 bases). The V gene lost 5 bases and the J gene lost 1 base, with 14 bases spanning the gap. Looked up from germline, CDR1 is PRHDT and CDR2 is FYEKMQ (reference sequence). CDR3 size: 16 residues. The CDR3 sequence is CASSDSGLLNTGELFF. In DNA, the CDR3 is TGTGCCAGCAGCGACTCGGGACTCCTGAACACCGGGGAGCTGTTTTTT.

The rearrangement links TRBV20-1 to TRBJ2-3; no clear D gene. CDR1 and CDR2 (germline): DFQATT, SNEGSKA (reference sequence). V dropped 5 bases and J dropped 6 bases, with 9 bases sitting between them. The CDR3 has 11 amino acids. DNA for the CDR3: TGCAGTGCTCCCATTCGTGATACGCAGTATTTT. This sequence encodes CSAPIRDTQYF.

The rearrangement links TRBV30 to TRBJ2-3, with TRBD2 as a possible D gene (6 bases). V gave up 4 bases and J gave up 4 bases, with 15 bases separating them. Germline V gene data show CDR1 as GTSNPN and CDR2 as SVGIG (reference sequence). The CDR3 has 14 residues. The CDR3 region has the DNA TGTGCCTGGACCGGGACTTGGGGGGCAGATACGCAGTATTTT. Residues: CAWTGTWGADTQYF.

The chain employs TRBV3-1 (or the pseudogene TRBV3-2) and TRBJ1-1; TRBD1 aligns across 10 bases. The CDR3 has 15 amino acids. From germline, CDR1 is LGHDT and CDR2 YNNKEL (reference sequence). V shed 3 bases, J shed 6 bases, and the junction held 7 bases outside the gene matches. CDR3 sequence reads: CASSQTGTGDAEAFF. The CDR3 DNA reads TGTGCCAGCAGCCAGACGGGGACAGGGGACGCTGAAGCTTTCTTT.

The J gene is TRBJ2-7, the V gene TRBV30, with D possibly TRBD1 on 5 matching bases. The CDR3 runs to 12 residues. The ends were cut back, 3 bases at V and 12 bases at J, with 18 bases in the middle. Germline CDR1 GTSNPN, CDR2 SVGIG (reference sequence). The CDR3 coding sequence is TGTGCCTGGAGCGGACAAGTGTCGTCTCTGTACTTC. Its protein product is CAWSGQVSSLYF.

The chain combines TRBV11-3 with TRBJ1-2; TRBD1 aligns across 7 bases. V shed 6 bases, J shed 1 base, and the junction held 5 bases outside the gene matches. The CDR3 sequence is 14 residues long. CDR1 SGHNT and CDR2 YENEEA come from the germline V gene. The CDR3, as DNA: TGTGCCAGCAGGCAGGACAGGTTTAACTATGGCTACACCTTC. This translates into CASRQDRFNYGYTF.

The genes are TRBV18 and TRBJ1-3; possibly TRBD1 for D (6 bases). Deletions cut 3 bases from V and 8 bases from J, with 17 bases between. From germline, CDR1 is KGHSH and CDR2 LQKENI. The CDR3 covers 15 residues. DNA for the CDR3: TGTGCCAGCTCACCCAGTCGGCAGGGGCGAGACACCATATATTTT. Its protein is CASSPSRQGRDTIYF.

The CDR3 DNA reads as TGTGCCAGCACCAAATTCCGGGACAGGGAAAACATTCAGTACTTC. It codes for CASTKFRDRENIQYF. The chain joins TRBV6-5 to TRBJ2-4; TRBD1 matches 9 bases. This CDR3 has 15 amino acids. Trimming cost V 7 bases and J 5 bases; bases outside gene matches: 9. Per the germline V gene, CDR1 is MNHEY and CDR2 is SVGAGI.